The subject of this entry is one T cell receptor (beta chain). This entry comes from a study of blood T cell repertoires in COVID-19. Study-level background: Acute and convalescent COVID-19 specimens originated in the United States, Italy and Spain. The analysed material was cDNA or gDNA that came from T cells, B-cell-depleted T cells, or PBMCs.

V shed 10 bases and J shed 9 bases, with 24 bases lying between them. Germline CDR1 and CDR2: KGHSH and LQKENI. The CDR3 is made up of 14 amino acids. Methods used by the authors: Amplification from reference gene primers served as the basis for estimated nucleated cell counts. Assay: immunoSEQ multiplex PCR; the TCRdb copy retains only in-frame clones and omits some. V and J calls and clone size come straight from that table; D and trimming were deduced from the DNA. The top ten clones hold roughly 12% of a sample with 80,000 to 95,000 clones, 70% to 90% of them seen once. The sample comprised peripheral blood. This clonotype was obtained from a human donor in a cohort sampled during active COVID-19. The chain uses TRBV18 and TRBJ2-5; TRBD2 is a possible D gene (6 bases). CDR3 residues: CATSDAGGVLAQYF. CDR3 DNA sequence: TGTGCCACCTCCGACGCGGGCGGGGTCTTAGCCCAGTACTTC.